This entry lists 25 T cell receptor beta chains sequenced from one sample in a study of T cells after yellow fever vaccination. TCRdb redid the calling of the 5' RACE reads with MiXCR, one entry per CDR3 protein. The sample lists 500,000 to 650,000 distinct CDR3 sequences, roughly 17% occurring once. Sequenced material: PBMCs, taken roughly 5 days after the first yellow fever vaccination. The origin of the receptors is a young man who received the YFV17D yellow fever vaccine.

The V gene is TRBV9, the J gene TRBJ1-2; no clear D. With 4 bases removed from V and 4 bases from J, the gap between germline ends came to 11 bases. The CDR3 loop spans 13 amino acids. In germline, CDR1 is SGDLS, CDR2 YYNGEE. CDR3 DNA sequence: TGTGCCAGCAGCCCCCGCAGTCTCTATGGCTACACCTTC. Protein product: CASSPRSLYGYTF.

This clonotype was counted only a few times. The V call is TRBV6-5, the J call TRBJ2-5, with TRBD2 as a possible D gene (5 bases). Germline V gene sequence: CDR1 MNHEY, CDR2 SVGAGI. This CDR3 comprises 14 residues. The V and J ends lost 6 bases and 4 bases respectively, with 15 bases between them. In nucleotides, the CDR3 is TGTGCCAGCAGCCCCTCGAGACGGGGAGAGACCCAGTACTTC. This gives the protein CASSPSRRGETQYF.

This clonotype was observed a handful of times. This sequence joins TRBV7-2 and TRBJ2-7; no firm D call. CDR3 size: 14 residues. CDR1 is SGHTA and CDR2 is FQGNSA in the germline V gene. Trimming pared 0 bases from V and 3 bases from J, leaving 9 bases between. This CDR3 is CASSLAPVGYEQYF. CDR3 nucleotide sequence: TGTGCCAGCAGCTTAGCTCCCGTCGGCTACGAGCAGTACTTC. Combining the CDR3 with reference TRBV7-2 and TRBJ2-7 gives the whole variable domain GAGVSQSPSNKVTEKGKDVELRCDPISGHTALYWYRQSLGQGLEFLIYFQGNSAPDKSGLPSDRFSAERTGGSVSTLTIQRTQQEDSAVYLCASSLAPVGYEQYFGPGTRLTVT.

The table lists this clonotype with a few counts. For the CDR3, the DNA is TGTGCCAGCAGCGCCCTGGGACATCAACAGACCCAGTACTTC. Translating it yields CASSALGHQQTQYF. The rearrangement uses TRBV9 and TRBJ2-5; tentative D call: TRBD1 (6 bases). Looked up from germline, CDR1 is SGDLS and CDR2 is YYNGEE. The CDR3 extends over 14 amino acids. V was trimmed by 3 bases and J by 6 bases, leaving 15 bases between them.

The chain is built from TRBV4-1 and TRBJ2-3, with 9 positions matching TRBD2. The CDR3 contains 15 residues. The V and J ends lost 1 base and 6 bases, in that order; junction bases with no gene match: 5. CDR1 is MGHRA and CDR2 is YSYEKL in the germline V gene. This CDR3 is CASSQGGGGGDTQYF. The CDR3 DNA reads TGCGCCAGCAGCCAAGGCGGGGGGGGTGGTGATACGCAGTATTTT.

This chain joins TRBV4-1 and TRBJ2-7; D ambiguous. V dropped 1 base and J dropped 6 bases, with 13 bases sitting between them. In germline, CDR1 is MGHRA, CDR2 YSYEKL. CDR3 size: 14 residues. This CDR3 reads CASSQVLLLREQYF. CDR3 nucleotides: TGCGCCAGCAGCCAAGTTCTCCTTCTACGCGAGCAGTACTTC.

The chain is built from TRBV9 and TRBJ2-1; D unclear. Trimming removed 0 bases at V and 0 bases at J, with 7 bases between. Germline loops: CDR1 SGDLS, CDR2 YYNGEE. CDR3 size: 15 residues. The CDR3 region has the DNA TGTGCCAGCAGCGTAGGTATTCCCTCCTACAATGAGCAGTTCTTC. It yields the protein CASSVGIPSYNEQFF.

The chain is built from TRBV29-1 and TRBJ2-2; 7 bases agree with TRBD2. The CDR3 consists of 13 residues. Germline lookup yields CDR1 SQVTM and CDR2 ANQGSEA. With V trimmed by 6 bases and J by 5 bases, 6 bases remained unmatched. Written as DNA, the CDR3 is TGCAGCGTCGAGGATAGCGGGACCGGGGAGCTGTTTTTT. This encodes CSVEDSGTGELFF.

In its sample, this clonotype was seen a few times. This sequence joins TRBV6-2 or TRBV6-3 and TRBJ2-5, with a tentative D call TRBD2 (6 bases). CDR1 and CDR2 (germline): MNHEY, SVGEGT. The ends were cut back, 4 bases at V and 5 bases at J, with 20 bases in the middle. The CDR3 is 16 amino acids. The CDR3 region has the DNA TGTGCCAGCAGTTTGGCGGAGGGGCCAACTCTGGAGACCCAGTACTTC. Translation gives CASSLAEGPTLETQYF.

This clonotype turned up a few times. CDR3 sequence reads: CASSPGFGEGTDTQYF. CDR3 bases: TGTGCCAGCAGCCCGGGTTTTGGGGAGGGCACAGATACGCAGTATTTT. V usage is TRBV7-3 and J usage is TRBJ2-3; tentative D call: TRBD2 (6 bases). Germline CDR1 and CDR2: SGHTA and FQGTGA. The CDR3 has 16 amino acids. Between the trimmed V and J ends, which lost 5 bases and 1 base, there was a span of 16 bases. The full variable domain, completed using reference TRBV7-3 and TRBJ2-3, is GAGVSQTPSNKVTEKGKYVELRCDPISGHTALYWYRQSLGQGPEFLIYFQGTGAADDSGLPNDRFFAVRPEGSVSTLKIQRTERGDSAVYLCASSPGFGEGTDTQYFGPGTRLTVL.

This clonotype was detected only a few times. The genes are TRBV20-1 and TRBJ2-7, with D perhaps matching TRBD1 (5 bases). This CDR3 is 12 amino acids long. Germline CDR1 is DFQATT and CDR2 is SNEGSKA (reference sequence). Trimming removed 6 bases at V and 3 bases at J, with 12 bases between. The CDR3: CSAREGYYEQYF. The CDR3 bases are TGCAGTGCCAGGGAAGGATACTACGAGCAGTACTTC.

The gene calls are TRBV11-2 and TRBJ1-1; D ambiguous. This CDR3 has 12 residues. Per germline, CDR1 SGHAT and CDR2 FQNNGV. With 1 base removed from V and 10 bases from J, the gap between germline ends came to 10 bases. This CDR3 reads CASSLVGKGAFF. The CDR3 region has the DNA TGTGCCAGCAGCTTAGTGGGAAAAGGAGCTTTCTTT.

This clonotype has more than one count but fewer than ten. This chain connects TRBV19 to TRBJ1-5; the D gene is possibly TRBD1 (6 bases). The V and J ends lost 7 bases and 3 bases respectively, with 13 bases between them. This CDR3 spans 14 amino acids. Germline CDR1 is LNHDA and CDR2 is SQIVND (reference sequence). The CDR3 region has the DNA TGTGCCAGTACCCCTGGACAGTCCAATCAGCCCCAGCATTTT. Its protein product is CASTPGQSNQPQHF.

The genes are TRBV27 and TRBJ1-4; D is undetermined. Trimming pared 2 bases from V and 7 bases from J, leaving 14 bases between. The CDR3 extends over 15 amino acids. The germline CDR1 and CDR2 sequences are MNHEY and SMNVEV (reference sequence). CDR3 sequence reads: CASSLRVGRVEKLFF. The CDR3 nucleotides are TGTGCCAGCAGTTTAAGGGTCGGAAGGGTTGAAAAACTGTTTTTT.

This clonotype was seen a few times. This chain connects TRBV20-1 to TRBJ1-1, with D uncertain. This CDR3 contains 12 residues. Looked up from germline, CDR1 is DFQATT and CDR2 is SNEGSKA (reference sequence). The V gene lost 6 bases and the J gene lost 1 base, with 9 bases spanning the gap. CDR3 residues: CSAYGPNTEAFF. For the CDR3, the DNA is TGCAGTGCCTACGGCCCGAACACTGAAGCTTTCTTT.

V gene TRBV7-9 combines with J gene TRBJ1-3; no clear D. Germline CDR1 reads SEHNR; CDR2 reads FQNEAQ (reference sequence). The CDR3 spans 14 residues. V was clipped by 5 bases and J by 4 bases, with 12 bases between them. The CDR3 bases are TGTGCCAGCAGCCCCGGGCGCATCGGAAACACCATATATTTT. Translation: CASSPGRIGNTIYF.

The sample holds a few counts of this clonotype. The chain is built from TRBV7-2 and TRBJ2-1; D is uncertain. CDR3 length equals 17 residues. CDR1 and CDR2 from the germline V gene are SGHTA and FQGNSA. V shed 5 bases and J shed 0 bases, with 17 bases lying between them. CDR3 in amino acids: CASSDVPTRSSYNEQFF. In nucleotides, the CDR3 is TGTGCCAGCAGCGACGTCCCTACGCGAAGCTCCTACAATGAGCAGTTCTTC.

This clonotype was found many times. The rearrangement uses TRBV2 and TRBJ2-3; D ambiguous. Germline V CDR1 and CDR2: SNHLY, FYNNEI. CDR3 length: 14 residues. V lost 0 bases to trimming and J lost 2 bases, with 6 bases between them. CDR3 residues: CASSEALFTDTQYF. The CDR3, as DNA: TGTGCCAGCAGTGAAGCGCTTTTCACAGATACGCAGTATTTT.

The chain joins TRBV12-3 or TRBV12-4 to TRBJ1-6, with 7 nucleotides matching TRBD1. With 0 bases clipped from V and 17 bases from J, the junction kept 13 bases outside the gene matches. The CDR3 sequence is 15 residues long. In DNA form, the CDR3 reads TGTGCCAGCAGTTTAGCTGATGCAGGGGGGAGATCCATCCACTTT. Residues: CASSLADAGGRSIHF.

Remarks on this clonotype: One junction end disagrees with the germline gene, perhaps due to a read error. J is TRBJ1-4 and V is TRBV29-1, with D possibly TRBD1 on 6 matching bases. Germline values: CDR1 SQVTM, CDR2 ANQGSEA. The CDR3 totals 13 residues. In nucleotides, the CDR3 is TGCAGCGGGAGACAGGCAACTAGTGAAAAACTGTTTTTT. Its protein is CSGRQATSEKLFF. Variable domain in full (rest from reference TRBV29-1 and TRBJ1-4): SAVISQKPSRDICQRGTSLTIQCQVDSQVTMMFWYRQQPGQSLTLIATANQGSEATYESGFVIDKFPISRPNLTFSTLTVSNMSPEDSSIYLCSGRQATSEKLFFGSGTQLSVL.

This sequence joins TRBV11-2 and TRBJ2-1; unclear D gene. The CDR3 has 12 amino acids. V shed 6 bases and J shed 11 bases, with 14 bases lying between them. CDR1 is SGHAT and CDR2 is FQNNGV in the germline V gene. The CDR3 region is CASRSVEDKQFF. As DNA, the CDR3 is TGTGCCAGCAGATCCGTTGAGGATAAGCAGTTCTTC.

J is TRBJ1-5 and V is TRBV29-1; a possible D gene is TRBD1 (6 bases). Deletions cut 4 bases from V and 3 bases from J, with 13 bases between. The germline gives CDR1 SQVTM, CDR2 ANQGSEA. The CDR3 runs to 14 residues. CDR3 amino acids: CSVAEGGYNQPQHF. For the CDR3, the DNA is TGCAGCGTTGCGGAAGGGGGATACAATCAGCCCCAGCATTTT.

This clonotype was observed a handful of times. V and J are TRBV4-1 and TRBJ2-5; tentative D call: TRBD2 (6 bases). This CDR3 comprises 14 residues. The V gene lost 4 bases and the J gene lost 3 bases, with 12 bases spanning the gap. CDR1 MGHRA and CDR2 YSYEKL come from the germline V gene. Here the CDR3 DNA reads TGCGCCAGCAGCCCCCTTAGCGGAAAAGAGACCCAGTACTTC. The encoded protein is CASSPLSGKETQYF.

The rearrangement joins TRBV6-5 to TRBJ2-6; no firm D call. Germline CDR1 MNHEY, CDR2 SVGAGI. The CDR3 loop spans 15 amino acids. V gave up 7 bases and J gave up 0 bases, with 10 bases separating them. The CDR3 region has the DNA TGTGCCAGCATGTTCTGGGGCTCTGGGGCCAACGTCCTGACTTTC. Translated: CASMFWGSGANVLTF.

This chain uses TRBV5-1 with TRBJ2-2, with TRBD2 identical over 9 bases. Germline V lookup: CDR1 SGHRS, CDR2 YFSETQ. V dropped 4 bases and J dropped 1; count of bases not matched to a gene: 11. The CDR3 loop spans 18 amino acids. CDR3 loop: CASSPGAAGGLNTGELFF. The CDR3 DNA sequence: TGCGCCAGCAGCCCGGGAGCAGCGGGGGGCTTGAACACCGGGGAGCTGTTTTTT. The full variable domain, completed using reference TRBV5-1 and TRBJ2-2, is KAGVTQTPRYLIKTRGQQVTLSCSPISGHRSVSWYQQTPGQGLQFLFEYFSETQRNKGNFPGRFSGRQFSNSRSEMNVSTLELGDSALYLCASSPGAAGGLNTGELFFGEGSRLTVL.